This entry lists 19 T cell receptor beta chains sequenced from one sample in a study of T cells in Graves' hyperthyroidism and ophthalmopathy. Using RNA transcripts as the source, TCR beta CDR3 regions were amplified. The HTBI primer set drove a first-round RT-PCR of the TCR CDR3. Each CDR3 protein gets one entry after TCRdb re-called the multiplex PCR reads with MiXCR. The table lists about 510,000 distinct CDR3 sequences, around 15% of them singletons. The specimen was blood. The source is a woman aged 40-49 years with Graves' hyperthyroidism.

The gene calls are TRBV20-1 and TRBJ1-2, with 9 bases aligning to TRBD1. J lost 4 bases, V lost 6 bases, and 6 bases had no gene match. Germline lookup yields CDR1 DFQATT and CDR2 SNEGSKA (reference sequence). The CDR3 covers 13 residues. The CDR3 reads CSAGTGRLYGYTF. The CDR3 bases are TGCAGTGCCGGGACAGGGCGGCTCTATGGCTACACCTTC.

A note on this clonotype: Given a much more abundant clone one base away, this may be a read error. The chain is built from TRBV30 and TRBJ2-1; 9 bases are shared with TRBD1. J was trimmed by 7 bases and V by 3 bases; bases with no gene match: 7. CDR3 length equals 14 residues. The germline V gene has CDR1 GTSNPN and CDR2 SVGIG (reference sequence). The CDR3 DNA follows: TGTGCCTGGAGCGGACAGGGGACGGAGAATGAGCAGTTCTTC. Protein: CAWSGQGTENEQFF.

The rearrangement uses TRBV29-1 and TRBJ2-3; D possibly corresponds to TRBD2 (6 bases). V was pared by 4 bases and J by 0 bases, with 17 bases between. The CDR3 length is 16 residues. The germline V gene encodes CDR1 SQVTM and CDR2 ANQGSEA. This CDR3 reads CSVVGRLVDSTDTQYF. As DNA, the CDR3 is TGCAGCGTTGTGGGGCGACTAGTCGACAGCACAGATACGCAGTATTTT.

This clonotype showed up many times. This sequence joins TRBV20-1 and TRBJ2-7, with a tentative D call TRBD2 (6 bases). From germline, CDR1 is DFQATT and CDR2 SNEGSKA (reference sequence). The CDR3 contains 14 residues. V dropped 5 bases and J dropped 0 bases, with 14 bases sitting between them. As DNA, the CDR3 is TGCAGTGCTGGGGTGGGGGGAGGCTCCTACGAGCAGTACTTC. It yields the protein CSAGVGGGSYEQYF.

This clonotype appeared many times. This chain joins TRBV5-6 and TRBJ2-1; the match to TRBD2 covers 10 bases. The CDR3 length is 15 residues. Germline CDR1 reads SGHDT; CDR2 reads YYEEEE. V shed 0 bases and J 8 bases; nucleotides not matched to a gene: 5. CDR3 coding DNA: TGTGCCAGCAGCTTGGGTCTAGCGGGAGCGGATGAGCAGTTCTTC. Protein sequence: CASSLGLAGADEQFF.

The chain recombines TRBV5-1 with TRBJ1-1; D gene unclear. Germline V lookup: CDR1 SGHRS, CDR2 YFSETQ. The CDR3 length is 13 residues. V was trimmed by 4 bases and J by 0 bases, leaving 7 bases between them. In DNA form, the CDR3 reads TGCGCCAGCAGCATGGACGTGAACACTGAAGCTTTCTTT. Protein product: CASSMDVNTEAFF.

This clonotype showed up many times. This chain connects TRBV12-3 or TRBV12-4 to TRBJ1-2; D is ambiguous. CDR3 length equals 13 residues. V was pared by 2 bases and J by 2 bases, with 6 bases between. CDR3 sequence reads: CASSLIGNYGYTF. Written as DNA, the CDR3 is TGTGCCAGCAGTTTAATCGGAAACTATGGCTACACCTTC.

The genes are TRBV6-1 and TRBJ2-7; TRBD1 matches at 8 bases. Trimming removed 6 bases from V and 1 base from J; junction bases left unmatched: 5. Germline V gene lookup returns CDR1 MNHNS and CDR2 SASEGT. The CDR3 runs to 14 residues. The DNA of the CDR3 is TGTGCCAGCAGGCAGGGGACAGGTTCCTACGAGCAGTACTTC. This translates into CASRQGTGSYEQYF.

The chain joins TRBV28 to TRBJ2-7, with a tentative D call TRBD2 (6 bases). V was clipped by 5 bases and J by 0 bases, with 11 bases between them. This CDR3 comprises 14 residues. Germline lookup yields CDR1 MDHEN and CDR2 SYDVKM. The CDR3 DNA sequence: TGTGCCAGCAGTCCGTGGACTAACTCCTACGAGCAGTACTTC. Its protein product is CASSPWTNSYEQYF.

The chain has TRBV5-1 and TRBJ2-7, with TRBD2 matching over 8 bases. V gave up 4 bases and J gave up 0 bases; unmatched junction bases: 18. Germline V gives CDR1 SGHRS, CDR2 YFSETQ. This CDR3 contains 19 residues. This CDR3 reads CASSLPSDSGAQISYEQYF. CDR3 DNA sequence: TGCGCCAGCAGCCTGCCTTCAGATAGCGGGGCACAAATCTCCTACGAGCAGTACTTC.

The gene calls are TRBV5-1 and TRBJ1-6; no definite D call. V was cut by 4 bases and J by 9 bases, with 14 bases left in between. Per the germline V gene, CDR1 is SGHRS and CDR2 is YFSETQ. The CDR3 length is 14 residues. CDR3 loop: CASSEALVGSPLHF. CDR3 nucleotides: TGCGCCAGCAGCGAAGCCCTTGTCGGTTCACCCCTCCACTTT.

Ten or more counts support this clonotype. The chain uses TRBV7-9 and TRBJ2-5; TRBD2 matches 8 bases. The CDR3 consists of 15 residues. The germline V gene encodes CDR1 SEHNR and CDR2 FQNEAQ (reference sequence). V shed 1 base, J shed 0 bases, and the junction held 1 base outside the gene matches. CDR3 bases: TGTGCCAGCAGCTTAGGTAGCGGGAACCAAGAGACCCAGTACTTC. Translation gives CASSLGSGNQETQYF. The full variable domain, completed using reference TRBV7-9 and TRBJ2-5, is DTGVSQNPRHKITKRGQNVTFRCDPISEHNRLYWYRQTLGQGPEFLTYFQNEAQLEKSRLLSDRFSAERPKGSFSTLEIQRTEQGDSAMYLCASSLGSGNQETQYFGPGTRLLVL.

The rearrangement links TRBV7-9 to TRBJ2-7, with TRBD1 identical over 9 bases. The CDR3 runs to 14 residues. V was pared by 5 bases and J by 3 bases, with 5 bases of the junction left unmatched. Germline-derived CDR1 and CDR2 are SEHNR and FQNEAQ (reference sequence). The CDR3 DNA follows: TGTGCCAGCAGCGAAGGGGACAGGGACTACGAGCAGTACTTC. It is translated as CASSEGDRDYEQYF.

The chain carries TRBV5-1 and TRBJ2-2; 11 nucleotides line up with TRBD2. Germline CDR1 is SGHRS and CDR2 is YFSETQ. This CDR3 spans 15 amino acids. J gave up 4 bases and V 4 bases, and 3 bases lay outside the gene matches. The CDR3 sequence is CASSTGTSGTGELFF. CDR3 bases: TGCGCCAGCAGCACTGGGACTAGCGGCACCGGGGAGCTGTTTTTT.

This clonotype showed up many times. The chain combines TRBV20-1 with TRBJ2-1, with 8 bases lining up with TRBD1. CDR1 and CDR2 from the germline V gene are DFQATT and SNEGSKA (reference sequence). The J segment lost 6 bases and the V segment lost 2 bases, leaving 6 bases of the junction unmatched. The CDR3 sequence is 14 residues long. DNA for the CDR3: TGCAGTGCTAGAATCAGGGGGCTGAGCAATGAGCAGTTCTTC. Translated: CSARIRGLSNEQFF.

This clonotype was seen many times. This chain uses TRBV27 with TRBJ1-5; D may be TRBD1 (5 bases). This CDR3 region has 13 residues. CDR1 and CDR2 (germline): MNHEY, SMNVEV (reference sequence). V was pared by 6 bases and J by 5 bases, with 11 bases between. DNA of the CDR3: TGTGCCAGCAGCGTGATGGGGGATCAGCCCCAGCATTTT. Translating it yields CASSVMGDQPQHF.

At least ten counts were recorded for this clonotype. The gene calls are TRBV28 and TRBJ1-6; maybe TRBD1 (5 bases). V was cut by 3 bases and J by 11 bases, with 11 bases left in between. This CDR3 is 13 amino acids long. Per the germline V gene, CDR1 is MDHEN and CDR2 is SYDVKM. The CDR3 coding sequence is TGTGCCAGCAGTTTCCAGGGCGCCCCACCCCTCCACTTT. Its protein is CASSFQGAPPLHF.

The rearrangement links TRBV6-5 to TRBJ1-6, with D tentatively TRBD1 (5 bases). Trimming removed 2 bases from V and 6 bases from J, with 11 bases in between. The CDR3 is 15 residues long. Germline CDR1 MNHEY, CDR2 SVGAGI. The CDR3 DNA sequence: TGTGCCAGCAGTTACCGGGGGACCTTTAATTCACCCCTCCACTTT. Its protein product is CASSYRGTFNSPLHF.

The V call is TRBV5-6, the J call TRBJ2-1; 7 bases map to TRBD2. V lost 2 bases and J lost 6; bases outside the gene matches: 5. The CDR3 is made up of 14 amino acids. Germline CDR1 reads SGHDT; CDR2 reads YYEEEE. CDR3 DNA sequence: TGTGCCAGCAGCTTTGGACTAGAGGGCAATGAGCAGTTCTTC. It yields the protein CASSFGLEGNEQFF.